These 8 T cell receptor beta chains originate from one sample sequenced in a study of early T cells in non-severe SARS-CoV-2 infection. Using its own MiXCR run on the 5' RACE reads, TCRdb lists one record per CDR3 protein. Among about 98,000 distinct CDR3 sequences, 8% to 13% were seen once, and the ten largest hold approximately 5%. Material for sequencing was whole blood. These receptors originate from an adult who was a healthcare worker with PCR-confirmed SARS-CoV-2 infection or an uninfected control (not recorded which).

This chain links TRBV20-1 with TRBJ2-4; unclear D gene. Trimming stripped 2 bases from V and 0 bases from J, with 11 bases between. CDR3 length equals 15 residues. The germline V gene encodes CDR1 DFQATT and CDR2 SNEGSKA (reference sequence). The CDR3 bases are TGCAGTGCTAGAAAGGACGGTCTAGCCAAAAACATTCAGTACTTC. It specifies CSARKDGLAKNIQYF.

Many counts were recorded for this clonotype. CDR3 region: CSVPGGGTSGAHEQFF. The DNA for the CDR3 is TGCAGCGTCCCCGGGGGTGGGACTAGCGGGGCCCATGAGCAGTTCTTC. The V gene is TRBV29-1, the J gene TRBJ2-1; 13 nucleotides align to TRBD2. V lost 6 bases to trimming and J lost 8 bases; unmatched junction nucleotides: 13. In germline, CDR1 is SQVTM, CDR2 ANQGSEA. This CDR3 has 16 amino acids.

This clonotype has ten or more counts. The V call is TRBV12-3 or TRBV12-4, the J call TRBJ2-3; 10 bases are a match to TRBD1. This CDR3 has 17 amino acids. With V trimmed by 6 bases and J by 2 bases, 11 bases remained unmatched. The CDR3 DNA reads TGTGCCAGCAGAGGGACCACCGGGACAGGGGCCACAGATACGCAGTATTTT. Protein product: CASRGTTGTGATDTQYF.

The table lists this clonotype with a few counts. J is TRBJ1-2 and V is TRBV28; 7 nucleotides match TRBD1. V trimming: 5 bases; J trimming: 5 bases; junction bases outside the gene matches: 11. This CDR3 has 15 amino acids. From germline, CDR1 is MDHEN and CDR2 SYDVKM. For the CDR3, the DNA is TGTGCCAGCAGTCAAGTCCGGGACAGAGTTTATGGCTACACCTTC. Its protein is CASSQVRDRVYGYTF.

The genes are TRBV11-2 and TRBJ1-3; D uncertain. Germline values: CDR1 SGHAT, CDR2 FQNNGV. The CDR3 has 16 residues. V was cut by 3 bases and J by 0 bases, with 12 bases left in between. The CDR3: CASSFPQVPSGNTIYF. The CDR3 DNA follows: TGTGCCAGCAGCTTCCCCCAGGTCCCCTCTGGAAACACCATATATTTT.

CDR3 sequence: CASSPLGLASSYEQYF. The CDR3 DNA reads TGTGCCAGCAGTCCCCTGGGACTAGCGAGCTCCTACGAGCAGTACTTC. V is TRBV28 and J is TRBJ2-7, with TRBD2 matching over 10 bases. This CDR3 comprises 16 residues. The germline gives CDR1 MDHEN, CDR2 SYDVKM. J was trimmed by 0 bases and V by 5 bases; bases with no gene match: 7. The full variable domain, in which reference TRBV28 and TRBJ2-7 provide the parts outside the CDR3, is DVKVTQSSRYLVKRTGEKVFLECVQDMDHENMFWYRQDPGLGLRLIYFSYDVKMKEKGDIPEGYSVSREKKERFSLILESASTNQTSMYLCASSPLGLASSYEQYFGPGTRLTVT.

This chain connects TRBV7-2 to TRBJ2-3, with 7 nucleotides matching TRBD2. The CDR3 sequence is 14 residues long. Germline lookup yields CDR1 SGHTA and CDR2 FQGNSA. V was clipped by 0 bases and J by 5 bases; unmatched bases: 2. This chain's CDR3 is CASSLAWEGDTQYF. The CDR3 DNA reads as TGTGCCAGCAGCTTAGCATGGGAGGGAGATACGCAGTATTTT.

The gene calls are TRBV2 and TRBJ1-1; no reliable D call. Germline V gene data show CDR1 as SNHLY and CDR2 as FYNNEI. The CDR3 length is 12 residues. Deletions cut 5 bases from V and 5 bases from J, with 9 bases between. Here the CDR3 reads CASSLFGTEAFF. CDR3 DNA sequence: TGTGCCAGCAGTCTTTTCGGGACTGAAGCTTTCTTT.